This TCR beta chain emerged from a study of shared clonotypes between healthy human individuals. Method: immunoSEQ multiplex PCR; TCRdb's copy keeps in-frame clones and lacks some. The table shows over 2 million clones, with about 94% occurring only once. In germline, CDR1 is WSHSY, CDR2 SAAADI. Trimming cost V 7 bases and J 0 bases, with 9 bases left between them. The CDR3 is 13 residues long. CD45RO-negative, CCR7-positively selected cells formed the naive CD8 fraction, excluding terminally differentiated effector memory CD45RA+ cells. Sequencing input: naive CD8+ T cells sorted from blood. The rearrangement links TRBV10-2 to TRBJ1-1; D might be TRBD1 (6 bases). This clonotype originated in a man aged 18 to 29 in good health. The CDR3 here is CASKRGVNTEAFF. The CDR3 region has the DNA TGCGCCAGCAAGAGGGGGGTGAACACTGAAGCTTTCTTT.